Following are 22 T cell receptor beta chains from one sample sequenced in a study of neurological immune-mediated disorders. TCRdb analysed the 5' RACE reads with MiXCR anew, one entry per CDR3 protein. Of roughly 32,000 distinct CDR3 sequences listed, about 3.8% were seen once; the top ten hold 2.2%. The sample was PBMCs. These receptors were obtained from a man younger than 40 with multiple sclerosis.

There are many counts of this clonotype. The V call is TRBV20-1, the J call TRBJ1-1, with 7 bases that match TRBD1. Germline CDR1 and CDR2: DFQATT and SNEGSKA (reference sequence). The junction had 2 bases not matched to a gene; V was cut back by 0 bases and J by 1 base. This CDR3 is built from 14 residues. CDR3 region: CSARERTGNTEAFF. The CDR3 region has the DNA TGCAGTGCTAGAGAAAGGACAGGGAACACTGAAGCTTTCTTT.

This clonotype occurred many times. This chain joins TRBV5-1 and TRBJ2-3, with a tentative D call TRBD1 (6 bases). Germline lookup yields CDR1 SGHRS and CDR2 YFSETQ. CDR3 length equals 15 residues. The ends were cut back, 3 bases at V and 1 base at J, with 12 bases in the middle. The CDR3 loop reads CASSSDSRGTDTQYF. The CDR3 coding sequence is TGCGCCAGCAGCTCGGACAGCCGTGGCACAGATACGCAGTATTTT.

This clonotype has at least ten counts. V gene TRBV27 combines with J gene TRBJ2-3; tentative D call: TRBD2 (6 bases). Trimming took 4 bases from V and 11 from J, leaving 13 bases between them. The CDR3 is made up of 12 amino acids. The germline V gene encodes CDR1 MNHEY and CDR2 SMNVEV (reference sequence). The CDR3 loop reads CASSSTSQGQYF. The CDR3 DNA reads TGTGCCAGCAGTTCAACTAGCCAGGGGCAGTATTTT.

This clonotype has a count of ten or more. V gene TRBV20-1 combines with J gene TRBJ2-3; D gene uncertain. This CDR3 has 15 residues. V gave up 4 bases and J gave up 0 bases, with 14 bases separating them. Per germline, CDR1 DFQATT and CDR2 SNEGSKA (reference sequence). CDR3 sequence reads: CSAITAVFSTDTQYF. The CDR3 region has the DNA TGCAGTGCTATAACCGCGGTCTTTAGCACAGATACGCAGTATTTT.

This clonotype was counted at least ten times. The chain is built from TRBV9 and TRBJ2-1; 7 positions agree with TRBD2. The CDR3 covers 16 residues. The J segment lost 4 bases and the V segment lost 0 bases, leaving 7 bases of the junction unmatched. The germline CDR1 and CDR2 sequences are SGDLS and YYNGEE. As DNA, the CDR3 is TGTGCCAGCAGCGTAGGTCCTAGCGGTTTGTACAATGAGCAGTTCTTC. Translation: CASSVGPSGLYNEQFF.

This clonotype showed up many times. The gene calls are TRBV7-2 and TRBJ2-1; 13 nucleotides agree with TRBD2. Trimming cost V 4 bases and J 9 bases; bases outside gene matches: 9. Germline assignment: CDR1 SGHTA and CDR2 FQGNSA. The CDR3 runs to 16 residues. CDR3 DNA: TGTGCCAGCAGCTCCGGACTAGCGGGGGCATTGGGTGAGCAGTTCTTC. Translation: CASSSGLAGALGEQFF.

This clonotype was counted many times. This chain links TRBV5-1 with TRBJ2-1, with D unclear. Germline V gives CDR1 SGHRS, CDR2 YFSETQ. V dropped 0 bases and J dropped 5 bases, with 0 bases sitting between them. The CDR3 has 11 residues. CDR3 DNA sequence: TGCGCCAGCAGCTTGGACAATGAGCAGTTCTTC. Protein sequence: CASSLDNEQFF.

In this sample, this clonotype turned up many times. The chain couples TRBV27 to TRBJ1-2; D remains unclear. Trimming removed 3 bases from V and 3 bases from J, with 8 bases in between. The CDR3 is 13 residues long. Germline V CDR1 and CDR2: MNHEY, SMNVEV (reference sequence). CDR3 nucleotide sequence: TGTGCCAGCAGTTTTGGGCAGGACTATGGCTACACCTTC. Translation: CASSFGQDYGYTF.

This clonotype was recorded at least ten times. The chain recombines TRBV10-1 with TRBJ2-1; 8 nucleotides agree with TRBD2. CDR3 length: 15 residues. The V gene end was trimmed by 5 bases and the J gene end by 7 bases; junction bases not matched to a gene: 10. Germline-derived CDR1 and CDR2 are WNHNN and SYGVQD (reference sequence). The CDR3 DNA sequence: TGCGCCAGCAGTCCACTAGCGGCGGGTGAAAATGAGCAGTTCTTC. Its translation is CASSPLAAGENEQFF.

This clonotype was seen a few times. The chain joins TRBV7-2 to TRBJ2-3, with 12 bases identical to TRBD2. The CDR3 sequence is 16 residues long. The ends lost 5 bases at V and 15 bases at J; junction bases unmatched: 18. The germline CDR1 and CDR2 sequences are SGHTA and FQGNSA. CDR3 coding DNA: TGTGCCAGCAGCCACCCCTTGGGAACTAGCGGGGGGCCAGATTATTTT. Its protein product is CASSHPLGTSGGPDYF.

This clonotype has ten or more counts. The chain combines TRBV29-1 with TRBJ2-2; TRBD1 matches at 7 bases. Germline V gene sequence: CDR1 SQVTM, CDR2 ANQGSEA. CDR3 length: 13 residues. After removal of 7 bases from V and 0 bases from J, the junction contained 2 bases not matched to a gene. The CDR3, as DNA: TGCAGCGGGGGACAGACGAACACCGGGGAGCTGTTTTTT. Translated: CSGGQTNTGELFF.

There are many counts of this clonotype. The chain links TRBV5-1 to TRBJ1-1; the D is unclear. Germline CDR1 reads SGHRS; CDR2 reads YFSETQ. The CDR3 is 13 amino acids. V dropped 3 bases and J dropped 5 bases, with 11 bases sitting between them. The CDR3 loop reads CASSSHVGTEAFF. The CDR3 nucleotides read TGCGCCAGCAGCTCACACGTGGGGACTGAAGCTTTCTTT.

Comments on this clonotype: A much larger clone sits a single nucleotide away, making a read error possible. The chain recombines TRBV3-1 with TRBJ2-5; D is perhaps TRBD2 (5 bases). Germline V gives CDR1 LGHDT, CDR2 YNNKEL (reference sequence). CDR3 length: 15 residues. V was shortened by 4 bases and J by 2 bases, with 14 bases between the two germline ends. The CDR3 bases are TGTGCCAGCAGCCTAAGTTCGGGAAAACAAGAGACCCAGTACTTC. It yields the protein CASSLSSGKQETQYF.

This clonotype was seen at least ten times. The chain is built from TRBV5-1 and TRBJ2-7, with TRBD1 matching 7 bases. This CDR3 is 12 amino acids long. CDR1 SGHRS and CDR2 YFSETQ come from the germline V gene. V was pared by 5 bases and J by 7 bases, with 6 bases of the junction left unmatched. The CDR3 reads CASRHTGVEQYF. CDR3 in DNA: TGCGCCAGCAGACATACAGGGGTTGAGCAGTACTTC.

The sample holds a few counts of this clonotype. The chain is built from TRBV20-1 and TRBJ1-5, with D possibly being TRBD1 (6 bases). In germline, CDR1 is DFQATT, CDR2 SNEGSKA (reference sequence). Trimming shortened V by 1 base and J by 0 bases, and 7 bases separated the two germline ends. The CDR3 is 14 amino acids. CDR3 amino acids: CSARAGASNQPQHF. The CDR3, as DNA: TGCAGTGCTAGAGCGGGGGCTAGCAATCAGCCCCAGCATTTT.

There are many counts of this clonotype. CDR3 residues: CASSLNVGGNYEQYF. CDR3 nucleotide sequence: TGTGCCAGCAGTTTAAATGTCGGAGGGAACTACGAGCAGTACTTC. V is TRBV12-3 or TRBV12-4 and J is TRBJ2-7; D might be TRBD2 (6 bases). V lost 2 bases, J lost 3 bases, and 14 bases lay in between. This CDR3 comprises 15 residues.

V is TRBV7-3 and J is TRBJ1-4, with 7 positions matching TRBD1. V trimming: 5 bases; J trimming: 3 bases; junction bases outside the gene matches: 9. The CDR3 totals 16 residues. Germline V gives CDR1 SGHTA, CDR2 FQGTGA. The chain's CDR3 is CASSPGSRGSNEKLFF. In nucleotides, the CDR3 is TGTGCCAGCAGCCCCGGTTCCAGGGGGTCTAATGAAAAACTGTTTTTT.

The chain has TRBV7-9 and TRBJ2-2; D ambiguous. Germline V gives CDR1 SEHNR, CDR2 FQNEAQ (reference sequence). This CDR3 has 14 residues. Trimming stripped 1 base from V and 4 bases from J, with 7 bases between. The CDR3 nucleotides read TGTGCCAGCAGCTTAGACAGAACCACCGGGGAGCTGTTTTTT. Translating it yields CASSLDRTTGELFF.

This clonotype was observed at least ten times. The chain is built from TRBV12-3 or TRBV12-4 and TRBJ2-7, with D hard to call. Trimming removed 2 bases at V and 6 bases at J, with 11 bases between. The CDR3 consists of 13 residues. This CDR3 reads CASSLNGRAEQYF. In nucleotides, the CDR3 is TGTGCCAGCAGTTTAAACGGCCGTGCCGAGCAGTACTTC.

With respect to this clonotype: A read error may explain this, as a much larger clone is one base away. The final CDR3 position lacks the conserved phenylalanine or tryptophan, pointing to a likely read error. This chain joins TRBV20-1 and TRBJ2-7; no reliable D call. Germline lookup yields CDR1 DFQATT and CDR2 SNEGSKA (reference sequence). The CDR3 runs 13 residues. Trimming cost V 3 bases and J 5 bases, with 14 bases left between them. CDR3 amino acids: CSARDRGQNEQYI. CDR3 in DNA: TGCAGTGCTAGGGACCGCGGCCAAAACGAGCAGTACATC.

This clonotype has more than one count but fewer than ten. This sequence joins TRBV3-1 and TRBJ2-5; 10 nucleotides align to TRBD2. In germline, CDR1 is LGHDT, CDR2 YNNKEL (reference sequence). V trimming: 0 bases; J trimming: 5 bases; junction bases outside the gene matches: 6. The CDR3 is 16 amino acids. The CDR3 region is CASSQEQRGGLETQYF. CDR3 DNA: TGTGCCAGCAGCCAAGAGCAGCGGGGGGGCCTCGAGACCCAGTACTTC.

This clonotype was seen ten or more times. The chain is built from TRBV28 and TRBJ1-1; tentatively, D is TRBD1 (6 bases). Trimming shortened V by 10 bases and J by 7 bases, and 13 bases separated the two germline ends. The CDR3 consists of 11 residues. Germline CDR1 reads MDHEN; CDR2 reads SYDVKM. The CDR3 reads CATAGQFEAFF. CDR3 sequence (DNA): TGTGCCACCGCGGGACAATTTGAAGCTTTCTTT.